This TCR beta chain was observed in a study of blood T cell repertoires in COVID-19. TCRdb's table, derived via immunoSEQ multiplex PCR, lists solely in-frame clones and lacks some. Among 160,000 or so clones listed, roughly nine tenths were seen once. Germline assignment: CDR1 MNHEY and CDR2 SVGEGT. V lost 5 bases and J lost 2; bases outside the gene matches: 6. This CDR3 is 15 amino acids long. The sequencing input was peripheral blood. The TCR was taken from a woman aged 65 to 85 with acute or convalescent COVID-19. The rearrangement uses TRBV6-2 or TRBV6-3 and TRBJ2-7; 10 bases line up with TRBD2. In DNA form, the CDR3 reads TGTGCCAGCAGTAGGCGGACTAGCGGAACCTACGAGCAGTACTTC. This codes for CASSRRTSGTYEQYF.